A selection of T cell receptor beta chains follows, all from one sample in a study of T cells in Graves' hyperthyroidism and ophthalmopathy. TCRdb reanalysed the multiplex PCR reads using MiXCR and keeps one entry per CDR3 protein. The sample lists under 350,000 distinct CDR3 sequences, over 15% occurring once. The specimen was blood. The receptors stem from an older woman with Graves' ophthalmopathy. The CDR3 runs from the conserved cysteine through the conserved F or W. A D gene is named only where the DNA matches it firmly. Clone size is shown for a subset of rows, as once, few, many or a class of expanded clone.

j_gene | v_gene | d_gene | abundance | CDR3nt | CDR3aa
TRBJ1-4 | TRBV20-1 | - | many | TGCAGTGCTAGAGATCCCTCGGGGAAGGGGGAAAAACTGTTTTTT | CSARDPSGKGEKLFF
TRBJ1-1 | TRBV6-1 | - | few | TGTGCCAGCACCCTCGGGGTCTTTAGTTCAGGGCAGGGTGAAGCTTTCTTT | CASTLGVFSSGQGEAFF
TRBJ1-1 | TRBV30 | - | many | TGTGCCTGCCCCAGAGGCACTGAAGCTTTCTTT | CACPRGTEAFF
TRBJ2-2 | TRBV11-3 | - | - | TGTGCCAGCAGCTTAGCCGGCCGCTACACCGGGGAGCTGTTTTTT | CASSLAGRYTGELFF
TRBJ2-7 | TRBV10-3 | TRBD2 | - | TGTGCCATCAGTGAGTCGGCTAGCGGGACCGCCCCGTCCTACGTGCAGTACTTC | CAISESASGTAPSYVQYF
TRBJ1-4 | TRBV7-9 | TRBD1 | few | TGTGCCAGCAGCTTGCGGGGACAGGGAGTTGAAAAACTGTTTTTT | CASSLRGQGVEKLFF
TRBJ1-1 | TRBV20-1 | - | - | TGCAGTGGTGTGGCAGGGAGAACTGAAGCTTTCTTT | CSGVAGRTEAFF
TRBJ2-1 | TRBV4-3 | - | - | TGCGCCAGCAGCCAATCCAGTTCCGTCGGACTACCAACCAATGAGCAGTTCTTC | CASSQSSSVGLPTNEQFF
TRBJ2-5 | TRBV18 | - | many | TGTGCCAGCTCACAGTACCAAGAGACCCAGTACTTC | CASSQYQETQYF
TRBJ2-2 | TRBV19 | - | few | TGTGCCAGTACCACCACCGGAGGGAGATCGAACACCGGGGAGCTGTTTTTT | CASTTTGGRSNTGELFF
TRBJ1-3 | TRBV6-2/TRBV6-3 | - | - | TGTGCCAGCAGTGTTACACCCCGGAACACCATATATTTT | CASSVTPRNTIYF
TRBJ2-1 | TRBV5-1 | - | many | TGCGCCAGCAGCTTGGCCGGAGAGCAGTTCTTC | CASSLAGEQFF
TRBJ1-3 | TRBV20-1 | - | - | TGCAGTGCTAGAATCAACTCTGGAAACACCATATATTTT | CSARINSGNTIYF
TRBJ2-1 | TRBV27 | - | few | TGTGCCAGCAGTGTCCGGGACAACCCCCTCGGTGAGCAGTTCTTC | CASSVRDNPLGEQFF
TRBJ1-1 | TRBV7-8 | - | few | TGTGCCAGCAGCCCCCCGGGGAGATACACTGAAGCTTTCTTT | CASSPPGRYTEAFF
TRBJ1-5 | TRBV4-3 | TRBD1 | few | TGCGCCAGCAGCCAAGTTCTCACAGGGGGCGCCGGGGATCAGCCCCAGCATTTT | CASSQVLTGGAGDQPQHF
TRBJ2-7 | TRBV6-2/TRBV6-3 | - | many | TGTGCCAGCAGACGTCGACAGGAGTACCCTGGGCTACCTGGGTACGAGCAGTACTTC | CASRRRQEYPGLPGYEQYF
TRBJ2-3 | TRBV6-1 | - | few | TGTGCCAGCACGGAATTTTCGTACACAGATACGCAGTATTTT | CASTEFSYTDTQYF
TRBJ2-5 | TRBV2 | TRBD2 | many | TGTGCCAGCATCCGTGTGCTAGCGGGAGGGAAGGGCGGAGAGACCCAGTACTTC | CASIRVLAGGKGGETQYF
TRBJ1-4 | TRBV20-1 | - | - | TGCAGTGCTTTTAACCGGGGGATTGCAAGGATGTTTTTT | CSAFNRGIARMFF
TRBJ1-5 | TRBV9 | - | once | TGTGCCAGCAGCGCGGGGGTTAACGGCAATCAGCCCCAGCATTTT | CASSAGVNGNQPQHF
TRBJ2-7 | TRBV7-9 | TRBD2 | few | TGTGCCAGCAGCCCCAGGCGACCGGGACTATACGAGCAGTACTTC | CASSPRRPGLYEQYF
TRBJ2-7 | TRBV28 | - | - | TGTGCCAGCAGTTCCAACGGGGCTAGTGACTACGAGCAGTACTTC | CASSSNGASDYEQYF
TRBJ2-2 | TRBV4-3 | - | - | TGCGCCAGCAGCCAAGATCTCGCAGCGAACACCGGGGAGCTGTTTTTT | CASSQDLAANTGELFF
TRBJ2-7 | TRBV11-1 | - | many | TGTGCCAGCAGCTTAGCGATGGGGGGTACGACCTACGAGCAGTACTTC | CASSLAMGGTTYEQYF
TRBJ2-4 | TRBV18 | - | - | TGTGCCAGCTCACCACTAGCGGAAGCAAAAAACATTCAGTACTTC | CASSPLAEAKNIQYF
TRBJ2-7 | TRBV2 | - | - | TGTGCCACCATCAGGAGGTACGAGCAGTACTTC | CATIRRYEQYF
TRBJ2-2 | TRBV12-3/TRBV12-4 | - | many | TGTGCCAGCAAATCGAACACCGGGGAGCTGTTTTTT | CASKSNTGELFF
TRBJ1-6 | TRBV4-2 | - | - | TGTGCCAGCAGCCAAGGAGAGGGTTCACCCCTCCACTTT | CASSQGEGSPLHF
TRBJ2-3 | TRBV9 | - | few | TGTGCCAGCAGCGTAGGATCTAGCACAGATACGCAGTATTTT | CASSVGSSTDTQYF
TRBJ2-7 | TRBV7-8 | - | many | TGTGCCAGCAGCTCCCAAAGCCGGACACGCGTGGATGAGCAGTACTTC | CASSSQSRTRVDEQYF
TRBJ2-3 | TRBV18 | - | many | TGTGCCAGCTCACCAGACTCCCACACAGATACGCAGTATTTT | CASSPDSHTDTQYF
TRBJ1-6 | TRBV2 | - | many | TGTGCCAGCAGTGAAAGGTTACAGGGCGCAAATTCACCCCTCCACTTT | CASSERLQGANSPLHF
TRBJ1-3 | TRBV2 | - | many | TGTGCCAGCAGTGGGAGCTTCTCTGGAAACACCATATATTTT | CASSGSFSGNTIYF
TRBJ1-1 | TRBV24-1 | - | few | TGTGCCACCAGTGATTCTTTTGACACTGAAGCTTTCTTT | CATSDSFDTEAFF
TRBJ2-1 | TRBV19 | TRBD2 | few | TGTGCCAGTAGTAAACCAGCGGGAGGGCTAAATGAGCAGTTCTTC | CASSKPAGGLNEQFF
TRBJ1-4 | TRBV20-1 | - | many | TGCAGTGCTAGACCAGAGTGGGGGATTGACGAAAAACTGTTTTTT | CSARPEWGIDEKLFF
TRBJ2-7 | TRBV5-5 | TRBD2 | many | TGTGCCAGCAGCCTGGGACTAGCTTCCTACGAGCAGTACTTC | CASSLGLASYEQYF
TRBJ2-3 | TRBV3-1 | TRBD1 | many | TGTGCCAGCGCGGACAGGGGGCGATTGCCAGATACGCAGTATTTT | CASADRGRLPDTQYF
TRBJ1-2 | TRBV20-1 | - | few | TGCAGTGCTAGAACCGGAGATCTCGATGGCTACACCTTC | CSARTGDLDGYTF
TRBJ1-6 | TRBV6-2/TRBV6-3 | - | few | TGTGCCAGCACCTTCACGATGAGCTCCTATAATTCACCCCTCCACTTT | CASTFTMSSYNSPLHF
TRBJ2-7 | TRBV20-1 | - | - | TGCAGTGCTCACGACAGTCGGCAGTACTTC | CSAHDSRQYF
TRBJ1-1 | TRBV11-2 | - | - | TGTGCCAGCAGCTTAGTCGGCGTGGGCACTGAAGCTTTCTTT | CASSLVGVGTEAFF
TRBJ2-7 | TRBV7-8 | - | few | TGTGCCAGCAAAGCAGGGGTCGCTACCTACGAGCAGTACTTC | CASKAGVATYEQYF
TRBJ2-7 | TRBV6-5 | - | few | TGTGCCAGCAGTTACGGATCAGGGGACGACGAGCAGTACTTC | CASSYGSGDDEQYF
TRBJ2-7 | TRBV27 | - | many | TGTGCCAGCAGCGACCAAGGGGGGGGCCCCTACGAGCAGTACTTC | CASSDQGGGPYEQYF
TRBJ2-7 | TRBV7-9 | - | few | TGTGCCAGCAGCCGTATCGGCTACGAGCAGTACTTC | CASSRIGYEQYF
TRBJ2-2 | TRBV12-3/TRBV12-4 | TRBD2 | - | TGTGCCAGCAGTTTCGGACTAGCGGCCACCGGGGAGCTGTTTTTT | CASSFGLAATGELFF
TRBJ2-5 | TRBV9 | - | - | TGTGCCAGCAGCGTAGCGTGGCGGTCCGGGGAGACCCAGTACTTC | CASSVAWRSGETQYF
TRBJ1-2 | TRBV6-2/TRBV6-3 | TRBD1 | - | TGTGCCAGCAGTTACTCGGGGACAGACTATGGCTACACCTTC | CASSYSGTDYGYTF
TRBJ2-1 | TRBV20-1 | - | - | TGCAGTGCTAGAGCGCGGCAGTCCTACAATGAGCAGTTCTTC | CSARARQSYNEQFF
TRBJ2-1 | TRBV11-3 | - | many | TGTGCCAGCAGCTTATGGGGGAAATACAATGAGCAGTTCTTC | CASSLWGKYNEQFF
TRBJ1-1 | TRBV4-2 | TRBD1 | - | TGTGCCAGCAGCCAAGATCGACCCGGGACAGTCATGAACACTGAAGCTTTCTTT | CASSQDRPGTVMNTEAFF
TRBJ2-1 | TRBV20-1 | - | many | TGCAGTGCTGCTCGGGACTTACACAGCAATGAGCAGTTCTTC | CSAARDLHSNEQFF
TRBJ1-1 | TRBV11-3 | - | many | TGTGCCAGCAGCCAGGGGATGAGAACTGAAGCTTTCTTT | CASSQGMRTEAFF
TRBJ1-3 | TRBV2 | - | many | TGTGCCAGCAGTGTGGTCTCGGACACCATATATTTT | CASSVVSDTIYF
TRBJ1-4 | TRBV7-9 | - | many | TGTGCCAGCAGCTTAGATAACGGACAGTTTAATGAAAAACTGTTTTTT | CASSLDNGQFNEKLFF
TRBJ1-5 | TRBV19 | - | - | TGTGCCAGTCGACCCAGTGGGGATAGCAATCAGCCCCAGCATTTT | CASRPSGDSNQPQHF
TRBJ1-1 | TRBV5-6 | TRBD1 | few | TGTGCCAGCAGCTTACCGACTACAGGGGGCGGGAAGAACACTGAAGCTTTCTTT | CASSLPTTGGGKNTEAFF
TRBJ1-5 | TRBV12-3/TRBV12-4 | - | many | TGTGCCAGCAGTTTAGCGGCAGGGAGCAATCAGCCCCAGCATTTT | CASSLAAGSNQPQHF